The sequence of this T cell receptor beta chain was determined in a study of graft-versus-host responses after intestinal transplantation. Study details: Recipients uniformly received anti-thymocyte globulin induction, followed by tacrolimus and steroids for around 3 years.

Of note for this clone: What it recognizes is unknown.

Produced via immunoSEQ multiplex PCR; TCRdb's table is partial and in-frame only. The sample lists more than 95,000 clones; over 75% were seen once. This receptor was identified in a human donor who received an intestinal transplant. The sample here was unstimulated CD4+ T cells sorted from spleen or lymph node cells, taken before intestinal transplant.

The CDR3 DNA follows: TGTGCCAGCAGCCGGACAGGGACCGGGGAGCTGTTTTTT. Its protein product is CASSRTGTGELFF. The rearrangement uses TRBV11-3 and TRBJ2-2; 8 nucleotides match TRBD1. The ends lost 5 bases at V and 5 bases at J; junction bases unmatched: 1. This CDR3 spans 13 amino acids. The germline V gene has CDR1 SGHNT and CDR2 YENEEA.